Sample share makes the clone carrying this T cell receptor beta chain medium-sized. Its antigen is not identified. Each TRB amplification used about 250-550 ng of genomic DNA from blood. The sample belongs to a study of T and B cells in COVID-19 patients. Study-wide context: Critical illness requiring mechanical ventilation or extracorporeal membrane oxygenation affected about 65% of the 20 active-infection patients.

TRB rearrangements were amplified by multiplex PCR with BIOMED2 TRB-A/B primers. From the multiplex PCR reads, TCRdb called clonotypes with MiXCR, one entry per CDR3 protein. The repertoire includes about 920 distinct CDR3 sequences, 25% to 30% of them detected once, and about 28% sits in the top ten. Overall study results and limits: At recovery TRB diversity and richness exceeded healthy donors, after highly clonal active COVID-19 repertoires. In COVID-19 patients, T cell receptor beta variable and joining gene use was reportedly strongly skewed.

The length of the CDR3 is 15 residues. V shed 2 bases and J shed 2 bases, with 12 bases lying between them. This sequence was found in a human donor with active COVID-19. This sequence joins TRBV12-3 or TRBV12-4 and TRBJ2-5; possibly TRBD2 for D (7 bases). Sequenced sample: blood. CDR3 sequence (DNA): TGTGCCAGCAGTTTATCGGGGGGCACTCAAGAGACCCAGTACTTC. The encoded protein is CASSLSGGTQETQYF.